This T cell receptor (beta chain) was retrieved from a study of blood T cells in healthy people across ages. Study as a whole: Researchers report that template switching captured about one barcoded beta molecule per two T cells.

Healthy Caucasian individuals from Russia aged about 6 to 90 served as donors. Germline V lookup: CDR1 SNHLY, CDR2 FYNNEI. The CDR3 is made up of 15 amino acids. With 8 bases clipped from V and 3 bases from J, the junction kept 8 bases outside the gene matches. Using a J-beta primer mix together with a sample-barcoded 5' primer, a second PCR was run for about 7 to 12 cycles. One entry per CDR3 protein results from TCRdb running MiXCR on the 5' RACE reads. The data hold some 920,000 distinct CDR3 sequences, with roughly 51% observed a single time. This chain joins TRBV2 and TRBJ1-5, with 9 nucleotides matching TRBD1. Material: blood. The TCR comes from a woman aged 55-70 years in good health. DNA for the CDR3: TGTGCCAGCTTAGGACAGGGGACTTCCAATCAGCCCCAGCATTTT. Its translation: CASLGQGTSNQPQHF.